The 14 T cell receptor beta chains given below trace back to one sample, sequenced in a study of blood T cell repertoires in COVID-19. Measured with immunoSEQ multiplex PCR; TCRdb has only the in-frame clones, and not every one. Among 50,000 to 65,000 clones listed, over 80% were seen once. Input material: peripheral blood. These receptors were collected from a woman aged 55-70 years with acute or convalescent COVID-19.

The chain employs TRBV7-9 and TRBJ1-3; the D gene is possibly TRBD1 (5 bases). The germline gives CDR1 SEHNR, CDR2 FQNEAQ (reference sequence). V was shortened by 3 bases and J by 1 base, with 13 bases between the two germline ends. The length of the CDR3 is 16 residues. This CDR3 is CASSFKQTVSGNTIYF. DNA for the CDR3: TGTGCCAGCAGCTTCAAACAGACAGTGTCTGGAAACACCATATATTTT. Together with reference TRBV7-9 and TRBJ1-3, the CDR3 gives the full variable domain: DTGVSQNPRHKITKRGQNVTFRCDPISEHNRLYWYRQTLGQGPEFLTYFQNEAQLEKSRLLSDRFSAERPKGSFSTLEIQRTEQGDSAMYLCASSFKQTVSGNTIYFGEGSWLTVV.

The chain combines TRBV5-4 with TRBJ2-5, with 7 bases identical to TRBD1. Trimming removed 2 bases from V and 3 bases from J; junction bases left unmatched: 4. The germline gives CDR1 SGHNT, CDR2 YYREEE (reference sequence). The CDR3 loop spans 14 amino acids. CDR3 coding DNA: TGTGCCAGCAGCTTATATACAGGGGAAGAGACCCAGTACTTC. Protein sequence: CASSLYTGEETQYF.

This sequence joins TRBV27 and TRBJ1-5, with D perhaps TRBD1 (5 bases). This CDR3 is built from 16 residues. Germline V gene sequence: CDR1 MNHEY, CDR2 SMNVEV (reference sequence). V lost 0 bases and J lost 3, with 12 bases in between. The CDR3 DNA reads TGTGCCAGCAGTTTATCTTGGCAGGGTGACAATCAGCCCCAGCATTTT. Protein sequence: CASSLSWQGDNQPQHF.

The chain carries TRBV11-2 and TRBJ1-3; TRBD1 matches at 8 bases. The germline gives CDR1 SGHAT, CDR2 FQNNGV. CDR3 size: 14 residues. Trimming cost V 8 bases and J 0 bases; bases outside gene matches: 3. CDR3 bases: TGTGCCAGCGCCCAGGGGGCCTCTGGAAACACCATATATTTT. Translating it yields CASAQGASGNTIYF.

This chain links TRBV3-1 (or the pseudogene TRBV3-2) with TRBJ1-4; D remains unclear. The CDR3 runs 14 residues. Germline CDR1 is LGHDT and CDR2 is YNNKEL (reference sequence). Trimming cost V 7 bases and J 4 bases, with 13 bases left between them. In nucleotides, the CDR3 is TGTGCCAGCAAATGGGCCGGGATTAATGAAAAACTGTTTTTT. Translation gives CASKWAGINEKLFF.

The CDR3 loop is CASSTVYYGYTF. The CDR3 coding sequence is TGTGCCAGCAGTACAGTCTACTATGGCTACACCTTC. This rearrangement joins TRBV12-3 or TRBV12-4 to TRBJ1-2; D remains ambiguous. Trimming cost V 5 bases and J 3 bases, with 7 bases left between them. The CDR3 length is 12 residues.

The rearrangement joins TRBV27 to TRBJ1-2; possible D gene TRBD1, 5 bases. The germline V and J ends were trimmed by 6 bases and 3 bases, with 11 bases remaining between them. The CDR3 has 13 residues. Germline V gene sequence: CDR1 MNHEY, CDR2 SMNVEV (reference sequence). The CDR3 is CASRSTVYYGYTF. CDR3 coding DNA: TGTGCCAGCAGATCGACAGTTTACTATGGCTACACCTTC.

The chain links TRBV6-4 to TRBJ1-2; D perhaps matches TRBD1 (5 bases). The ends were cut back, 0 bases at V and 3 bases at J, with 11 bases in the middle. The germline gives CDR1 MRHNA, CDR2 SNTAGT. This CDR3 comprises 15 residues. For the CDR3, the DNA is TGTGCCAGCAGTGACTCTTCCGGCAGGGACTATGGCTACACCTTC. Protein: CASSDSSGRDYGYTF.

CDR3 region: CASSPGQGSGNQPQHF. The CDR3 DNA follows: TGTGCCAGCAGCCCCGGACAGGGATCGGGCAATCAGCCCCAGCATTTT. The V gene is TRBV11-3, the J gene TRBJ1-5, with TRBD1 matching over 8 bases. Losses at the gene ends were 5 bases for V and 2 bases for J; bases not matched to a gene: 8. CDR1 is SGHNT and CDR2 is YENEEA in the germline V gene. There are 16 residues in the CDR3.

This clone was seen a single time. The chain couples TRBV5-1 to TRBJ2-7, with D perhaps TRBD1 (7 bases). CDR3 length: 17 amino acids. Germline V gene sequence: CDR1 SGHRS, CDR2 YFSETQ. V dropped 4 bases and J dropped 5 bases, with 25 bases sitting between them. CDR3 residues: CASSPEGRQGRKNEQYF. The DNA for the CDR3 is TGCGCCAGCAGCCCGGAGGGGCGACAGGGAAGAAAAAACGAGCAGTACTTC.

The CDR3 DNA reads TGCGCCAGCAGTGAGTCGACAGCTGATGAAGCTTTCTTT. Its protein product is CASSESTADEAFF. The chain employs TRBV10-2 and TRBJ1-1, with D possibly being TRBD1 (5 bases). There are 13 residues in the CDR3. V shed 0 bases and J shed 7 bases, with 9 bases lying between them. Germline loops: CDR1 WSHSY, CDR2 SAAADI.

The chain carries TRBV19 and TRBJ1-3; weak D call: TRBD1 (6 bases). The germline gives CDR1 LNHDA, CDR2 SQIVND (reference sequence). V was shortened by 6 bases and J by 4 bases, with 13 bases between the two germline ends. The CDR3 contains 14 residues. This CDR3 is CASRLTGFGNTIYF. CDR3 in DNA: TGTGCCAGTAGATTAACAGGGTTCGGAAACACCATATATTTT.

There are a few counts of this clone. CDR3 residues: CASSTEDRLNTEAFF. CDR3 DNA: TGTGCCAGCAGCACCGAGGACAGGTTGAACACTGAAGCTTTCTTT. The chain combines TRBV7-8 with TRBJ1-1, with TRBD1 identical over 7 bases. The CDR3 is 15 amino acids. J lost 0 bases, V lost 5 bases, and 6 bases had no gene match. CDR1 SGHVS and CDR2 FQNEAQ come from the germline V gene.

The rearrangement joins TRBV6-5 to TRBJ1-6, with D perhaps TRBD1 (6 bases). The CDR3 totals 14 residues. Germline V gives CDR1 MNHEY, CDR2 SVGAGI. Trimming shortened V by 7 bases and J by 3 bases, and 10 bases separated the two germline ends. CDR3 coding DNA: TGTGCCAGCAATTGGGACAACTATAATTCACCCCTCCACTTT. As protein: CASNWDNYNSPLHF.